These T cell receptor beta chains were read from a single sample in a study of T cell repertoires in cytomegalovirus infection. These receptors' antigens are unknown. TCRdb redid the calling of the reads with MiXCR, one entry per CDR3 protein. The sample consists of about 920,000 distinct CDR3 sequences, roughly 30% of them appearing once. Source: cultured CD8+ T cells from PBMCs, taken from culture after CMV antigen stimulation. These receptors all stem from a human donor in good health (CMV status not recorded). Some clones in this sample may be carry-over from other donors' samples. Both conserved end residues are part of each CDR3. The size of a clone is reported for some rows only, either as once, few or many, or as a class for expanded clones.

j_call,clone_size,v_call,cdr3_aa
TRBJ2-5,many,TRBV6-2/TRBV6-3,CASKLSQNRQETQYF
TRBJ2-1,NA,TRBV27,CASSFHRRGNEQFF
TRBJ1-1,many,TRBV6-5,CASSYTHPLRQGGKDTEAFF
TRBJ2-1,many,TRBV12-3/TRBV12-4,CASRLYGDRGQNEQFF
TRBJ1-1,NA,TRBV7-9,CASSSNVRTEAFF
TRBJ2-5,NA,TRBV6-2/TRBV6-3,CASSPSPGRETQYF
TRBJ1-5,few,TRBV27,CASTPGGQNQPQHF
TRBJ2-7,few,TRBV7-9,CASSSQSHEQYF
TRBJ1-1,few,TRBV10-3,CAISESDPSGWVTNTEAFF
TRBJ2-1,NA,TRBV9,CASSVPGASYNEQFF
TRBJ1-1,NA,TRBV5-6,CASRVESILNTEAFF
TRBJ1-4,NA,TRBV19,CASSITGTKIEKLFF
TRBJ1-1,NA,TRBV28,CASSFAGQTEAFF
TRBJ1-1,NA,TRBV6-6,CASSWTGRHNTEAFF
TRBJ2-1,once,TRBV7-9,CASSRDRYLDNEQFF
TRBJ2-1,few,TRBV7-3,CASSPEDRGRPQDEQFF